The 11 T cell receptor beta chains below come from one sample, sequenced in a study of T cell responses to AZD1222 COVID-19 vaccine. Sequencing used immunoSEQ multiplex PCR; TCRdb keeps in-frame clones, though not all of them. The sample records 75,000 to 90,000 clones, 75% to 90% being singletons. The material sequenced was peripheral blood, taken 28 days after the second AZD1222 dose. These TCRs come from an adult who received the AZD1222 COVID-19 vaccine.

This CDR3 reads CASSQASGPNPEAFF. DNA for the CDR3: TGTGCCAGCAGCCAAGCGTCCGGGCCTAACCCTGAAGCTTTCTTT. The chain uses TRBV4-2 and TRBJ1-1; unclear D gene. Trimming took 1 base from V and 6 from J, leaving 15 bases between them. The CDR3 consists of 15 residues. CDR1 is LGHNA, CDR2 YNFKEQ, per germline.

V usage is TRBV7-9 and J usage is TRBJ1-2; D gene unclear. The CDR3 contains 11 residues. With 4 bases removed from V and 3 bases from J, the gap between germline ends came to 3 bases. Germline CDR1 and CDR2: SEHNR and FQNEAQ (reference sequence). CDR3: CASSSDYGYTF. In DNA form, the CDR3 reads TGTGCCAGCAGCTCTGACTATGGCTACACCTTC.

V gene TRBV28 combines with J gene TRBJ2-7; 9 nucleotides match TRBD1. The CDR3 spans 14 residues. CDR1 is MDHEN and CDR2 is SYDVKM in the germline V gene. Unmatched junction bases numbered 8, after V lost 6 bases and J lost 5 bases. The CDR3 nucleotides are TGTGCCAGCAGAAAACAGGGGGCGCAAAACGAGCAGTACTTC. Residues: CASRKQGAQNEQYF.

J is TRBJ2-2 and V is TRBV11-2; 9 nucleotides match TRBD1. The CDR3 has 15 residues. V lost 6 bases to trimming and J lost 5 bases; unmatched junction nucleotides: 7. CDR1 SGHAT and CDR2 FQNNGV come from the germline V gene. CDR3 sequence: CASRPGTGWTGELFF. The CDR3 region has the DNA TGTGCCAGCAGACCCGGGACAGGGTGGACCGGGGAGCTGTTTTTT.

This chain uses TRBV28 with TRBJ2-7; 11 bases line up with TRBD1. Per the germline V gene, CDR1 is MDHEN and CDR2 is SYDVKM. There are 16 residues in the CDR3. V shed 3 bases, J shed 0 bases, and the junction held 4 bases outside the gene matches. This CDR3 is CASSFAGTGGSYEQYF. The DNA for the CDR3 is TGTGCCAGCAGTTTTGCCGGGACAGGGGGCTCCTACGAGCAGTACTTC.

This chain connects TRBV27 to TRBJ1-2, with TRBD1 matching 8 bases. V lost 5 bases to trimming and J lost 5 bases; unmatched junction nucleotides: 10. Looked up from germline, CDR1 is MNHEY and CDR2 is SMNVEV (reference sequence). This CDR3 spans 15 amino acids. This CDR3 is CASSPATGGSYGYTF. For the CDR3, the DNA is TGTGCCAGCAGTCCAGCTACAGGGGGGAGTTATGGCTACACCTTC.

This sequence joins TRBV29-1 and TRBJ2-7; 7 nucleotides match TRBD2. Germline CDR1 is SQVTM and CDR2 is ANQGSEA. This CDR3 has 13 residues. The V and J ends lost 0 bases and 9 bases, in that order; junction bases with no gene match: 8. CDR3 DNA: TGCAGCGTTGAAGATCTCACTAGCGAGGGGCAGTACTTC. Translating it yields CSVEDLTSEGQYF.

This chain joins TRBV28 and TRBJ1-1; D is unclear. Germline loops: CDR1 MDHEN, CDR2 SYDVKM. The germline V and J ends were trimmed by 3 bases and 5 bases, with 7 bases remaining between them. This CDR3 is built from 12 residues. DNA for the CDR3: TGTGCCAGCAGTTTTTATGCAACTGAAGCTTTCTTT. Translated: CASSFYATEAFF.

This chain uses TRBV9 with TRBJ1-2; D is perhaps TRBD1 (6 bases). This CDR3 is 13 amino acids long. Germline assignment: CDR1 SGDLS and CDR2 YYNGEE. Trimming shortened V by 1 base and J by 7 bases, and 11 bases separated the two germline ends. CDR3 coding DNA: TGTGCCAGCAGCGTAATGGGGACAAGTGGCTACACCTTC. This translates into CASSVMGTSGYTF.

The chain recombines TRBV5-1 with TRBJ2-7; D may be TRBD1 (5 bases). Germline CDR1 SGHRS, CDR2 YFSETQ. The V and J ends lost 4 bases and 0 bases respectively, with 8 bases between them. The CDR3 length is 13 residues. The CDR3 loop is CASSDSSSYEQYF. The CDR3 region has the DNA TGCGCCAGCAGCGACAGTAGCTCCTACGAGCAGTACTTC.

The chain carries TRBV5-6 and TRBJ2-7; the match to TRBD1 covers 7 bases. With V trimmed by 3 bases and J by 5 bases, 8 bases remained unmatched. CDR1 is SGHDT, CDR2 YYEEEE, per germline. The CDR3 totals 14 residues. This CDR3 is CASSSKTGSDEQYF. CDR3 DNA: TGTGCCAGCAGCTCGAAGACAGGGTCGGACGAGCAGTACTTC.